This entry describes one TCR beta chain. This record belongs to a study of shared clonotypes between healthy human individuals. Clones were sequenced by immunoSEQ multiplex PCR, and TCRdb holds only the in-frame ones, with some missing. The table includes roughly 500,000 clones, roughly 83% detected once. J gave up 7 bases and V 0 bases, and 6 bases lay outside the gene matches. CDR3 length equals 16 residues. Germline assignment: CDR1 SGHRS and CDR2 YFSETQ. The specimen was PBMCs. The clonotype was recovered from a woman aged 40 to 49 in good health. Some clones in this sample may be carry-over from other donors' samples. The genes are TRBV5-1 and TRBJ1-6; TRBD1 matches 8 bases. Here the CDR3 reads CASSLASRQGNSPLHF. CDR3 nucleotides: TGCGCCAGCAGCTTGGCCTCCCGACAGGGGAATTCACCCCTCCACTTT. The whole variable domain, remainder taken from reference TRBV5-1 and TRBJ1-6, is KAGVTQTPRYLIKTRGQQVTLSCSPISGHRSVSWYQQTPGQGLQFLFEYFSETQRNKGNFPGRFSGRQFSNSRSEMNVSTLELGDSALYLCASSLASRQGNSPLHFGNGTRLTVT.